Following are 27 T cell receptor beta chains from one sample sequenced in a study of cytomegalovirus exposure and HLA in healthy donors. Libraries were prepared by immunoSEQ multiplex PCR; TCRdb keeps only in-frame clonotypes and omits some of them. The sample lists over 250,000 clones; around 86% were seen once. Sequencing used PBMCs. The receptors were gathered from a woman younger than 30 in good health and CMV-seronegative.

The chain combines TRBV18 with TRBJ2-1; TRBD1 agrees at 8 bases. The germline V gene encodes CDR1 KGHSH and CDR2 LQKENI. The CDR3 totals 14 residues. V trimming: 3 bases; J trimming: 7 bases; junction bases outside the gene matches: 5. CDR3 protein: CASSPGQVGNEQFF. The CDR3 nucleotides read TGTGCCAGCTCACCGGGACAGGTTGGGAATGAGCAGTTCTTC.

The chain combines TRBV7-2 with TRBJ1-1; 9 bases are shared with TRBD1. CDR1 and CDR2 from the germline V gene are SGHTA and FQGNSA. The ends lost 1 base at V and 6 bases at J; junction bases unmatched: 9. The CDR3 is 16 amino acids. CDR3 bases: TGTGCCAGCAGCTTAGGGTCAGGGGACAGGGACGCTGAAGCTTTCTTT. Translation: CASSLGSGDRDAEAFF.

The chain recombines TRBV29-1 with TRBJ1-4; 9 bases line up with TRBD1. Germline V gene sequence: CDR1 SQVTM, CDR2 ANQGSEA. CDR3 size: 14 residues. J lost 7 bases, V lost 5 bases, and 8 bases had no gene match. CDR3 region: CSVNPGQGGEKLFF. CDR3 in DNA: TGCAGCGTTAATCCGGGACAGGGAGGTGAAAAACTGTTTTTT.

V and J are TRBV5-1 and TRBJ2-7; the match to TRBD1 covers 8 bases. CDR1 is SGHRS and CDR2 is YFSETQ in the germline V gene. There are 15 residues in the CDR3. V shed 3 bases, J shed 1 base, and the junction held 6 bases outside the gene matches. The CDR3 loop is CASSSGQAFSYEQYF. The CDR3, as DNA: TGCGCCAGCAGCTCGGGACAGGCCTTTTCCTACGAGCAGTACTTC.

V and J are TRBV2 and TRBJ2-7, with D perhaps TRBD2 (5 bases). This CDR3 comprises 15 residues. In germline, CDR1 is SNHLY, CDR2 FYNNEI. The V and J ends lost 4 bases and 0 bases respectively, with 13 bases between them. The CDR3 DNA reads TGTGCCAGCAGTGGACCTCGGGGTGGCTCCTACGAGCAGTACTTC. This sequence encodes CASSGPRGGSYEQYF.

The rearrangement uses TRBV5-1 and TRBJ1-1, with D maybe TRBD1 (6 bases). Germline V lookup: CDR1 SGHRS, CDR2 YFSETQ. CDR3 length: 14 amino acids. Trimming stripped 4 bases from V and 4 bases from J, with 14 bases between. The CDR3 sequence: CASSPQGSGTEAFF. The CDR3 DNA reads TGCGCCAGCAGCCCACAGGGAAGCGGCACTGAAGCTTTCTTT.

V usage is TRBV6-5 and J usage is TRBJ2-7; 9 nucleotides align to TRBD2. CDR1 and CDR2 (germline): MNHEY, SVGAGI. CDR3 size: 15 residues. V lost 2 bases to trimming and J lost 4 bases; unmatched junction nucleotides: 6. The CDR3 loop reads CASSYAGGPLYEQYF. The CDR3, as DNA: TGTGCCAGCAGTTACGCGGGAGGGCCATTGTACGAGCAGTACTTC.

This sequence joins TRBV7-9 and TRBJ2-7, with D possibly matching TRBD1 (6 bases). Trimming removed 1 base from V and 5 bases from J, with 12 bases in between. Per the germline V gene, CDR1 is SEHNR and CDR2 is FQNEAQ (reference sequence). The CDR3 totals 14 residues. In DNA form, the CDR3 reads TGTGCCAGCAGCTTAGAACAGGGTAGCCACGAGCAGTACTTC. It translates to CASSLEQGSHEQYF.

This clone was seen a handful of times. The gene calls are TRBV7-6 and TRBJ2-6, with D uncertain. The ends were cut back, 1 base at V and 2 bases at J, with 6 bases in the middle. This CDR3 comprises 15 residues. CDR1 is SGHVS and CDR2 is FNYEAQ in the germline V gene. CDR3 amino acids: CASSLEHAGANVLTF. DNA of the CDR3: TGTGCCAGCAGCTTAGAACACGCTGGGGCCAACGTCCTGACTTTC.

The chain links TRBV27 to TRBJ1-6, with D possibly being TRBD1 (6 bases). This CDR3 comprises 15 residues. Trimming stripped 5 bases from V and 10 bases from J, with 18 bases between. Germline CDR1 reads MNHEY; CDR2 reads SMNVEV (reference sequence). The CDR3 loop is CASSTGTGGGSPLHF. The CDR3 nucleotides read TGTGCCAGCAGTACCGGGACGGGGGGGGGCTCACCCCTCCACTTT.

DNA of the CDR3: TGTGCCAGCAGTTACAGTCAGGGCAACAATCAGCCCCAGCATTTT. Its translation: CASSYSQGNNQPQHF. The chain joins TRBV6-5 to TRBJ1-5, with D possibly matching TRBD1 (5 bases). Germline V gene lookup returns CDR1 MNHEY and CDR2 SVGAGI. The CDR3 has 15 amino acids. V lost 2 bases and J lost 3, with 11 bases in between.

This chain uses TRBV4-3 with TRBJ1-2; possibly TRBD1 for D (5 bases). Germline V gene lookup returns CDR1 LGHNA and CDR2 YSLEER. The CDR3 sequence is 14 residues long. Between the trimmed V and J ends, which lost 1 base and 6 bases, there was a span of 12 bases. The CDR3 region is CASSQVGREDGYTF. CDR3 coding DNA: TGCGCCAGCAGCCAAGTCGGCAGGGAAGATGGCTACACCTTC.

Details on this clone: The junction differs from germline at one of its ends, possibly a read error. The rearrangement links TRBV7-7 to TRBJ1-3; D is possibly TRBD1 (5 bases). The CDR3 runs 20 residues. The germline gives CDR1 SSHAT, CDR2 FNYEAQ (reference sequence). The CDR3 sequence is CASSLNSRVLLQPSGNTIYF. As DNA, the CDR3 is TGTGCTAGCAGCTTAAATAGCAGGGTACTCCTGCAACCTTCTGGAAACACCATATATTTT.

This clone is a singleton in its sample. The chain is built from TRBV7-6 and TRBJ2-3; 8 bases match TRBD1. V gave up 1 base and J gave up 3 bases; unmatched junction bases: 6. The CDR3 length is 16 residues. From germline, CDR1 is SGHVS and CDR2 FNYEAQ. CDR3: CASSLGAGGRTDTQYF. CDR3 bases: TGTGCCAGCAGCTTAGGGGCAGGGGGCAGGACAGATACGCAGTATTTT.

The chain recombines TRBV10-2 with TRBJ1-5, with a weak D call TRBD1 (6 bases). V gave up 7 bases and J gave up 1 base, with 14 bases separating them. Germline CDR1 is WSHSY and CDR2 is SAAADI. The CDR3 extends over 15 amino acids. CDR3 amino acids: CASTPQGTSNQPQHF. In DNA, the CDR3 is TGCGCCAGCACACCCCAGGGGACCAGCAATCAGCCCCAGCATTTT.

The rearrangement uses TRBV29-1 and TRBJ1-1; TRBD1 matches at 9 bases. Per germline, CDR1 SQVTM and CDR2 ANQGSEA. The ends lost 7 bases at V and 6 bases at J; junction bases unmatched: 6. The length of the CDR3 is 12 residues. In nucleotides, the CDR3 is TGCAGCGGCCGACAGGGGGGGGCTGAAGCTTTCTTT. Translated: CSGRQGGAEAFF.

V usage is TRBV4-3 and J usage is TRBJ1-2; D is perhaps TRBD1 (6 bases). Germline lookup yields CDR1 LGHNA and CDR2 YSLEER. CDR3 size: 15 residues. The ends were cut back, 0 bases at V and 2 bases at J, with 10 bases in the middle. The CDR3 reads CASSQETGQNYGYTF. CDR3 bases: TGCGCCAGCAGCCAAGAGACCGGACAGAACTATGGCTACACCTTC.

CDR3 in amino acids: CASSPRTGFKDTQYF. CDR3 DNA sequence: TGCGCCAGCAGTCCACGGACAGGGTTTAAGGATACGCAGTATTTT. The genes are TRBV5-1 and TRBJ2-3, with TRBD1 matching 8 bases. The CDR3 totals 15 residues. The V and J ends lost 5 bases and 6 bases, in that order; junction bases with no gene match: 11. Germline V gene lookup returns CDR1 SGHRS and CDR2 YFSETQ.

V is TRBV30 and J is TRBJ2-2; 8 nucleotides line up with TRBD1. The trim removed 4 bases at V and 5 bases at J, leaving 9 bases unmatched. The CDR3 length is 15 residues. Germline CDR1 GTSNPN, CDR2 SVGIG (reference sequence). The CDR3 reads CAWNMDRVDTGELFF. In DNA, the CDR3 is TGTGCCTGGAACATGGACAGGGTAGATACCGGGGAGCTGTTTTTT.

The V gene is TRBV11-2, the J gene TRBJ1-4; D uncertain. Germline V gene lookup returns CDR1 SGHAT and CDR2 FQNNGV. This CDR3 comprises 15 residues. V was shortened by 1 base and J by 8 bases, with 14 bases between the two germline ends. CDR3 amino acids: CASSLASTGYEKLFF. CDR3 DNA: TGTGCCAGCAGCTTAGCTAGTACCGGATACGAAAAACTGTTTTTT.

V gene TRBV28 combines with J gene TRBJ2-5, with D perhaps TRBD2 (6 bases). V lost 4 bases and J lost 9, with 24 bases in between. This CDR3 has 16 amino acids. Germline V gene data show CDR1 as MDHEN and CDR2 as SYDVKM. CDR3 DNA: TGTGCCAGCAGTTATTCCGGGACGGGCGATTGGGGGGCCCAGTACTTC. Its protein is CASSYSGTGDWGAQYF.

In this sample, this clone turned up a few times. J is TRBJ2-7 and V is TRBV7-9, with 7 nucleotides matching TRBD1. There are 15 residues in the CDR3. Trimming took 4 bases from V and 3 from J; bases not matched to a gene: 9. Germline assignment: CDR1 SEHNR and CDR2 FQNEAQ (reference sequence). The CDR3 DNA reads as TGTGCCAGCAGCTCCCCACAGGGGCCCAACTACGAGCAGTACTTC. Its protein product is CASSSPQGPNYEQYF.

The chain uses TRBV5-1 and TRBJ2-4; TRBD1 aligns across 10 bases. Germline values: CDR1 SGHRS, CDR2 YFSETQ. V trimming: 1 base; J trimming: 8 bases; junction bases outside the gene matches: 9. CDR3 length: 16 residues. The CDR3 protein is CASSLTTGGVGDIQYF. The CDR3 coding sequence is TGCGCCAGCAGCTTGACGACAGGGGGCGTTGGGGACATTCAGTACTTC.

The sample holds one count of this clone. This chain connects TRBV5-1 to TRBJ2-7, with 13 bases identical to TRBD2. This CDR3 region has 16 residues. The junction had 9 bases not matched to a gene; V was cut back by 4 bases and J by 5 bases. Looked up from germline, CDR1 is SGHRS and CDR2 is YFSETQ. The CDR3 DNA sequence: TGCGCCAGCAGCGGGGGGACTAGCGGGGAGCTTGACGAGCAGTACTTC. It yields the protein CASSGGTSGELDEQYF. The entire variable domain, with the rest obtained from reference TRBV5-1 and TRBJ2-7, is as follows: KAGVTQTPRYLIKTRGQQVTLSCSPISGHRSVSWYQQTPGQGLQFLFEYFSETQRNKGNFPGRFSGRQFSNSRSEMNVSTLELGDSALYLCASSGGTSGELDEQYFGPGTRLTVT.

In its sample, this clone was seen once. The gene calls are TRBV7-9 and TRBJ1-2; 7 bases line up with TRBD1. CDR1 and CDR2 from the germline V gene are SEHNR and FQNEAQ (reference sequence). J lost 1 base, V lost 0 bases, and 2 bases had no gene match. There are 15 residues in the CDR3. The CDR3 DNA follows: TGTGCCAGCAGCTTAGCGGGACAGAGTAACTATGGCTACACCTTC. Amino acids: CASSLAGQSNYGYTF.

The J gene is TRBJ2-3, the V gene TRBV7-2, with a weak D call TRBD2 (5 bases). This CDR3 is 15 amino acids long. Trimming removed 3 bases at V and 1 base at J, with 11 bases between. The germline V gene encodes CDR1 SGHTA and CDR2 FQGNSA. Here the CDR3 reads CASSFSSLRTDTQYF. The CDR3, as DNA: TGTGCCAGCAGCTTTTCTAGCTTACGCACAGATACGCAGTATTTT.

The chain carries TRBV11-2 and TRBJ1-2; D call uncertain. The V gene lost 5 bases and the J gene lost 4 bases, with 11 bases spanning the gap. Germline lookup yields CDR1 SGHAT and CDR2 FQNNGV. There are 13 residues in the CDR3. CDR3 protein: CASSIGLFYGYTF. The CDR3 DNA follows: TGTGCCAGCAGCATCGGTTTATTCTATGGCTACACCTTC.